The 29 T cell receptor beta chains given below trace back to one sample, sequenced in a study of cytomegalovirus exposure and HLA in healthy donors. The PCR contained 60 Vbeta and 13 Jbeta primers. Method: immunoSEQ multiplex PCR; TCRdb's copy keeps in-frame clones and lacks some. This table has approximately 110,000 clones, 73% appearing once. The specimen sequenced was PBMCs. All receptors come from a man aged 55 to 70 in good health and CMV-seropositive.

The genes are TRBV15 and TRBJ2-7, with TRBD2 matching 9 bases. In germline, CDR1 is LNHNV, CDR2 YYDKDF (reference sequence). The CDR3 contains 14 residues. Trimming removed 2 bases from V and 4 bases from J; junction bases left unmatched: 3. Here the CDR3 DNA reads TGTGCCACCAGCAGAAGACTAGCGGATTACGAGCAGTACTTC. Residues: CATSRRLADYEQYF.

This clone was detected only a few times. The chain's CDR3 is CASSLQNTQYF. The DNA for the CDR3 is TGTGCCAGCAGTCTCCAGAATACGCAGTATTTT. The gene calls are TRBV11-2 and TRBJ2-3, with no clear D. V was trimmed by 6 bases and J by 7 bases, leaving 8 bases between them. Germline V lookup: CDR1 SGHAT, CDR2 FQNNGV. The CDR3 is 11 residues long.

This clone has only a few counts. The chain combines TRBV11-2 with TRBJ1-3; 8 nucleotides agree with TRBD1. CDR3 size: 16 residues. The germline gives CDR1 SGHAT, CDR2 FQNNGV. J gave up 0 bases and V 5 bases, and 6 bases lay outside the gene matches. The CDR3 reads CASSTGGVGSGNTIYF. The CDR3 DNA follows: TGTGCCAGCAGCACAGGGGGGGTAGGCTCTGGAAACACCATATATTTT.

The chain couples TRBV5-1 to TRBJ2-7; the match to TRBD1 covers 8 bases. The CDR3 runs 14 residues. CDR1 is SGHRS, CDR2 YFSETQ, per germline. After removal of 4 bases from V and 2 bases from J, the junction contained 5 bases not matched to a gene. CDR3: CASSPQGAPYEQYF. DNA of the CDR3: TGCGCCAGCAGCCCGCAGGGGGCCCCCTACGAGCAGTACTTC.

The rearrangement uses TRBV30 and TRBJ1-1; D unresolved. Germline lookup yields CDR1 GTSNPN and CDR2 SVGIG (reference sequence). CDR3 length: 12 residues. V lost 5 bases and J lost 1, with 8 bases in between. The CDR3 loop reads CAWEEGNTEAFF. The CDR3 bases are TGTGCCTGGGAGGAGGGGAACACTGAAGCTTTCTTT. The variable domain in full, with the rest retrieved from reference TRBV30 and TRBJ1-1, is SQTIHQWPATLVQPVGSPLSLECTVEGTSNPNLYWYRQAAGRGLQLLFYSVGIGQISSEVPQNLSASRPQDRQFILSSKKLLLSDSGFYLCAWEEGNTEAFFGQGTRLTVV.

The chain links TRBV7-9 to TRBJ2-3, with 10 bases lining up with TRBD2. CDR3 length: 17 residues. In germline, CDR1 is SEHNR, CDR2 FQNEAQ (reference sequence). The trim removed 6 bases at V and 2 bases at J, leaving 11 bases unmatched. The CDR3 sequence is CASRGQLAGRPTDTQYF. Written as DNA, the CDR3 is TGTGCCAGCAGGGGACAACTAGCGGGGCGTCCCACAGATACGCAGTATTTT.

Of note for this clone: Other DNA sequences within the sample encode an identical CDR3. The J gene is TRBJ1-2, the V gene TRBV7-9; 8 positions agree with TRBD1. The CDR3 loop spans 14 amino acids. V lost 5 bases, J lost 7 bases, and 9 bases stayed unmatched. Looked up from germline, CDR1 is SEHNR and CDR2 is FQNEAQ (reference sequence). The CDR3 DNA follows: TGTGCCAGCAGCCTCGCCCAGGGGGCGGGTGGCTACACCTTC. This gives the protein CASSLAQGAGGYTF.

The chain recombines TRBV6-5 with TRBJ1-2; D unresolved. CDR1 is MNHEY, CDR2 SVGAGI, per germline. V gave up 2 bases and J gave up 8 bases, with 12 bases separating them. The CDR3 spans 13 residues. The CDR3 sequence: CASSYSVGSGYTF. CDR3 nucleotides: TGTGCCAGCAGTTACAGTGTTGGGAGCGGCTACACCTTC.

The V call is TRBV15, the J call TRBJ1-6, with a tentative D call TRBD1 (6 bases). This CDR3 spans 16 amino acids. Trimming removed 0 bases from V and 9 bases from J, with 15 bases in between. Germline values: CDR1 LNHNV, CDR2 YYDKDF (reference sequence). The CDR3 spells CATSRDDTGWGSPLHF. The CDR3 coding sequence is TGTGCCACCAGCAGAGATGACACAGGGTGGGGTTCACCCCTCCACTTT.

There are a few counts of this clone. The chain couples TRBV2 to TRBJ1-1; unclear D gene. The CDR3 sequence is 14 residues long. The V and J ends lost 6 bases and 1 base respectively, with 12 bases between them. Germline CDR1 is SNHLY and CDR2 is FYNNEI. In nucleotides, the CDR3 is TGTGCCAGCAGATATCGGGGTCGGAACACTGAAGCTTTCTTT. It encodes CASRYRGRNTEAFF.

V usage is TRBV5-5 and J usage is TRBJ1-2; the match to TRBD1 covers 9 bases. CDR1 and CDR2 (germline): SGHKS, YYEKEE (reference sequence). V shed 6 bases and J 5 bases; nucleotides not matched to a gene: 14. The CDR3 covers 16 residues. CDR3 in amino acids: CASTRTSGQGLYGYTF. The CDR3 bases are TGTGCCAGCACAAGGACATCGGGACAGGGACTTTATGGCTACACCTTC.

This clone was found once. The chain carries TRBV2 and TRBJ1-5; possibly TRBD1 for D (5 bases). V was clipped by 2 bases and J by 2 bases, with 10 bases between them. The CDR3 length is 15 residues. CDR1 and CDR2 from the germline V gene are SNHLY and FYNNEI. The CDR3, as DNA: TGTGCCAGCAGTGAATGGGGGGTCGGCAATCAGCCCCAGCATTTT. Translating gives CASSEWGVGNQPQHF.

The chain recombines TRBV29-1 with TRBJ1-1; D call uncertain. V was clipped by 6 bases and J by 2 bases, with 7 bases between them. There are 11 residues in the CDR3. The germline CDR1 and CDR2 sequences are SQVTM and ANQGSEA. Here the CDR3 reads CSVPVNTEAFF. CDR3 coding DNA: TGCAGCGTCCCTGTTAACACTGAAGCTTTCTTT. The whole variable domain, filled in from reference TRBV29-1 and TRBJ1-1, reads SAVISQKPSRDICQRGTSLTIQCQVDSQVTMMFWYRQQPGQSLTLIATANQGSEATYESGFVIDKFPISRPNLTFSTLTVSNMSPEDSSIYLCSVPVNTEAFFGQGTRLTVV.

This clone was recorded once. The chain employs TRBV11-2 and TRBJ1-2; 7 bases align to TRBD1. Looked up from germline, CDR1 is SGHAT and CDR2 is FQNNGV. The length of the CDR3 is 14 residues. After removal of 1 base from V and 4 bases from J, the junction contained 3 bases not matched to a gene. CDR3 bases: TGTGCCAGCAGCTTAGGGACAGGAGTCTATGGCTACACCTTC. Translated: CASSLGTGVYGYTF.

The rearrangement links TRBV2 to TRBJ2-5, with TRBD1 matching over 7 bases. Germline V CDR1 and CDR2: SNHLY, FYNNEI. V lost 3 bases, J lost 3 bases, and 7 bases stayed unmatched. CDR3 length: 15 residues. CDR3 sequence: CASSDRDSQEETQYF. CDR3 nucleotide sequence: TGTGCCAGCAGTGACAGGGACAGCCAGGAAGAGACCCAGTACTTC.

This clone was seen more than once but under ten times. V and J are TRBV5-4 and TRBJ2-1, with 10 bases fitting TRBD2. V lost 4 bases to trimming and J lost 10 bases; unmatched junction nucleotides: 5. The length of the CDR3 is 13 residues. The germline gives CDR1 SGHNT, CDR2 YYREEE (reference sequence). CDR3 in amino acids: CASSPAGGWEQFF. In nucleotides, the CDR3 is TGTGCCAGCAGCCCAGCGGGGGGGTGGGAGCAGTTCTTC.

The chain combines TRBV19 with TRBJ1-5, with 8 positions matching TRBD1. J lost 2 bases, V lost 10 bases, and 19 bases had no gene match. Per the germline V gene, CDR1 is LNHDA and CDR2 is SQIVND (reference sequence). The CDR3 length is 18 residues. CDR3 nucleotides: TGTGCCACAAGGGACCCGGGACAGGCTCTTAGTCGCAATCAGCCCCAGCATTTT. This codes for CATRDPGQALSRNQPQHF.

This rearrangement joins TRBV5-1 to TRBJ1-1; D is unclear. The CDR3 loop spans 13 amino acids. V was shortened by 2 bases and J by 1 base, with 6 bases between the two germline ends. Per germline, CDR1 SGHRS and CDR2 YFSETQ. For the CDR3, the DNA is TGCGCCAGCAGCTTTGAGCCGAACACTGAAGCTTTCTTT. The encoded protein is CASSFEPNTEAFF.

This clone has at least ten counts. J is TRBJ1-1 and V is TRBV6-5; 7 bases match TRBD1. Germline-derived CDR1 and CDR2 are MNHEY and SVGAGI. Trimming at V came to 8 bases and at J to 0 bases, leaving 9 bases not matched to a gene. The CDR3 totals 15 residues. As DNA, the CDR3 is TGTGCCAGCCGACAGGGCTTCGGGATGAACACTGAAGCTTTCTTT. This gives the protein CASRQGFGMNTEAFF.

V is TRBV10-3 and J is TRBJ2-1; tentative D call: TRBD1 (7 bases). The CDR3 runs to 15 residues. Germline values: CDR1 ENHRY, CDR2 SYGVKD. V shed 5 bases and J shed 3 bases, with 14 bases lying between them. The CDR3 protein is CAISSPGGNYNEQFF. In DNA, the CDR3 is TGTGCCATCAGTTCCCCAGGGGGGAACTACAATGAGCAGTTCTTC.

The chain links TRBV28 to TRBJ1-4; D possibly corresponds to TRBD1 (6 bases). The V gene's germline CDR1 is MDHEN and CDR2 SYDVKM. Between the trimmed V and J ends, which lost 6 bases and 4 bases, there was a span of 15 bases. This CDR3 has 15 amino acids. CDR3 residues: CASRPQGRGNEKLFF. CDR3 DNA sequence: TGTGCCAGCAGGCCGCAGGGGCGCGGTAATGAAAAACTGTTTTTT.

The rearrangement joins TRBV7-9 to TRBJ2-1, with 7 nucleotides matching TRBD1. CDR3 length equals 14 residues. V gave up 3 bases and J gave up 5 bases; unmatched junction bases: 4. The germline CDR1 and CDR2 sequences are SEHNR and FQNEAQ (reference sequence). Written as DNA, the CDR3 is TGTGCCAGCAGCTTGGCAGGACAGGACAATGAGCAGTTCTTC. It specifies CASSLAGQDNEQFF.

V is TRBV5-8 and J is TRBJ2-7; perhaps TRBD2 as D (6 bases). The CDR3 runs 14 residues. Deletions cut 2 bases from V and 2 bases from J, with 11 bases between. The V gene's germline CDR1 is SGHTS and CDR2 YDEGEE. The CDR3 spells CASSFGGETYEQYF. The CDR3 DNA follows: TGTGCCAGCAGCTTTGGCGGGGAGACCTACGAGCAGTACTTC.

The chain links TRBV7-9 to TRBJ1-1; D uncertain. Trimming left V 3 bases short and J 0 bases short, with 11 bases between. The CDR3 consists of 15 residues. Germline CDR1 reads SEHNR; CDR2 reads FQNEAQ (reference sequence). The CDR3 nucleotides read TGTGCCAGCAGCTTGGTCCAGGCCCTGAACACTGAAGCTTTCTTT. Translated, it gives CASSLVQALNTEAFF.

The V gene is TRBV18, the J gene TRBJ2-2; 8 bases align to TRBD2. The CDR3 is 16 residues long. V trimming: 6 bases; J trimming: 1 base; junction bases outside the gene matches: 7. From germline, CDR1 is KGHSH and CDR2 LQKENI. The CDR3 DNA follows: TGTGCCAGCTCTCTTGGGACTAGGGAGAACACCGGGGAGCTGTTTTTT. It is translated as CASSLGTRENTGELFF.

The chain links TRBV7-9 to TRBJ2-7, with TRBD1 as a possible D gene (5 bases). CDR3 size: 13 residues. The germline V and J ends were trimmed by 1 base and 6 bases, with 10 bases remaining between them. CDR1 is SEHNR and CDR2 is FQNEAQ in the germline V gene (reference sequence). As DNA, the CDR3 is TGTGCCAGCAGCTTAGAGGGGTCCGCCGAGCAGTACTTC. It encodes CASSLEGSAEQYF.

The chain employs TRBV7-3 and TRBJ2-5, with TRBD2 as a possible D gene (6 bases). Looked up from germline, CDR1 is SGHTA and CDR2 is FQGTGA. The CDR3 length is 16 residues. The V gene lost 2 bases and the J gene lost 4 bases, with 17 bases spanning the gap. CDR3 region: CASSLGTGDWGETQYF. CDR3 nucleotides: TGTGCCAGCAGCTTAGGGACGGGAGACTGGGGAGAGACCCAGTACTTC.

There are a few counts of this clone. The chain has TRBV4-1 and TRBJ1-6; D is perhaps TRBD1 (5 bases). The CDR3 extends over 19 amino acids. V was cut by 2 bases and J by 8 bases, with 25 bases left in between. Germline assignment: CDR1 MGHRA and CDR2 YSYEKL. CDR3: CASSQIPPPGWSGDSPLHF. The CDR3 coding sequence is TGCGCCAGCAGCCAAATACCCCCGCCAGGGTGGTCCGGTGATTCACCCCTCCACTTT.

As regards this clone: Germline and junction disagree at one end, which may indicate a read error. The chain joins TRBV2 to TRBJ1-6, with no clear D. From germline, CDR1 is SNHLY and CDR2 FYNNEI. This CDR3 comprises 12 residues. CDR3 region: CASSDTNSPLHF. The DNA for the CDR3 is TGTGCCAGCAGTGACACTAATTCCCCCCTCCACTTT.